The T cell receptor beta chain under discussion was sequenced for a study of blood T cell repertoires in COVID-19. Whole-study context: Acute and convalescent COVID-19 specimens originated in the United States, Italy and Spain. Sources were T cells, B-cell-depleted T cells, or PBMCs; the material itself was cDNA or gDNA.

Germline-derived CDR1 and CDR2 are SGHVS and FQNEAQ. The CDR3 has 15 residues. V lost 1 base to trimming and J lost 1 base, with 10 bases between them. Per the original methods: Reference gene primer amplification gave estimated nucleated cell counts. The protocol was immunoSEQ multiplex PCR, while the TCRdb copy is restricted to in-frame clones and leaves out a portion. Clone size and the V and J calls come from that table; the DNA yielded D and trimming. Of 100,000 or so clones in the sample, 87% are singletons; the top ten hold roughly 2%. The V and J genes are TRBV7-8 and TRBJ1-2; D may be TRBD1 (6 bases). Sequencing was carried out using peripheral blood. This sequence originates from a man aged 50 or older with active COVID-19. CDR3 DNA: TGTGCCAGCAGCTTAGGGACAGCGATTAACTATGGCTACACCTTC. Translation gives CASSLGTAINYGYTF.